The clone carrying this T cell receptor beta chain came up once. Its target is not known. Generated by immunoSEQ multiplex PCR, the TCRdb table keeps only in-frame clones and is missing some. The sample holds tens of thousands of clones, 88% seen once. Exclusion of a patient followed from autoimmune disease history or systemic immunosuppression. The sample originates from a study of OX40 agonist ivuxolimab in advanced cancers. Study in general: Eligibility admitted prior anti-PD-1, anti-PD-L1 or anti-CTLA-4 therapy; roughly 37% had some. Study outcomes and limitations: At doses 0.1 to 3.0 mg/kg, CD4+ and CD8+ clones expanded.

The CDR3 is made up of 18 amino acids. CDR1 LGHNA and CDR2 YNFKEQ come from the germline V gene. The J segment lost 0 bases and the V segment lost 0 bases, leaving 8 bases of the junction unmatched. Specimen: CD4+ or CD8+ T cells sorted from blood, collected in a trial of the OX40 agonist ivuxolimab. The rearrangement links TRBV4-2 to TRBJ2-5; the match to TRBD2 covers 9 bases. The receptor was derived from an adult with an advanced solid tumor such as melanoma, head and neck, liver or kidney cancer. The CDR3 DNA is TGTGCCAGCAGCCAAGACGCGACTAGCGGAAAGTACCAAGAGACCCAGTACTTC. Protein sequence: CASSQDATSGKYQETQYF.